The T cell receptor (beta chain) under discussion was sequenced for a study of T cell changes during pregnancy in multiple sclerosis. Profiled with immunoSEQ multiplex PCR; TCRdb holds only in-frame clones, not every one. The table records approximately 70,000 clones, just over 90% of them present only once. The sample consisted of peripheral blood, taken in the third trimester of pregnancy. The source is a female donor with multiple sclerosis, enrolled in a pregnancy study.

In DNA form, the CDR3 reads TGTGCCAGCAGCCCCCTCGGAGTTGGCGATGAGCAGTTCTTC. Amino acids: CASSPLGVGDEQFF. The genes are TRBV13 and TRBJ2-1, with unresolved D. Looked up from germline, CDR1 is PRHDT and CDR2 is FYEKMQ (reference sequence). This CDR3 spans 14 amino acids. V lost 5 bases to trimming and J lost 8 bases, with 16 bases between them.